A single sample is the source of the 31 T cell receptor beta chains below, sequenced in a study of blood T cell repertoires in COVID-19. Profiling relied on immunoSEQ multiplex PCR, and the TCRdb table lists in-frame clones only, not all of them. The sample carries under 300,000 clones, roughly 87% recorded once. Sequencing used PBMCs or T cells enriched from blood (not recorded which). These receptors originate from a woman aged 25 to 39 with acute COVID-19.

This clone has a count of ten or more. This rearrangement joins TRBV28 to TRBJ1-2; 9 nucleotides match TRBD1. There are 14 residues in the CDR3. Germline-derived CDR1 and CDR2 are MDHEN and SYDVKM. The junction had 8 bases not matched to a gene; V was cut back by 5 bases and J by 7 bases. In DNA form, the CDR3 reads TGTGCCAGCAGTCCGGGGGACAGGGATATTGGCTACACCTTC. Amino acids: CASSPGDRDIGYTF.

This clone occurred once. V gene TRBV2 combines with J gene TRBJ1-5; D call uncertain. This CDR3 contains 13 residues. Trimming removed 6 bases from V and 2 bases from J, with 8 bases in between. Germline V gene lookup returns CDR1 SNHLY and CDR2 FYNNEI. CDR3 amino acids: CASRRVGNQPQHF. In nucleotides, the CDR3 is TGTGCCAGCAGGAGGGTCGGCAATCAGCCCCAGCATTTT.

There are a few counts of this clone. The chain recombines TRBV30 with TRBJ1-5; no clear D. The CDR3 totals 13 residues. Germline V lookup: CDR1 GTSNPN, CDR2 SVGIG (reference sequence). Trimming took off 8 bases at V and 2 bases at J, with 13 bases between the two ends. CDR3 bases: TGTGCCAGCACACCGGGAGGCAATCAGCCCCAGCATTTT. This encodes CASTPGGNQPQHF.

The V call is TRBV4-2, the J call TRBJ2-7; TRBD2 is a possible D gene (5 bases). The CDR3 runs to 15 residues. The V gene lost 0 bases and the J gene lost 7 bases, with 16 bases spanning the gap. Germline V gene data show CDR1 as LGHNA and CDR2 as YNFKEQ. The DNA for the CDR3 is TGTGCCAGCAGCCAAGATCCCCGGAGCGGCCCGGAGCAGTACTTC. This gives the protein CASSQDPRSGPEQYF.

This clone was seen only a few times. This rearrangement joins TRBV5-6 to TRBJ2-7, with 8 bases that match TRBD1. Germline V gene sequence: CDR1 SGHDT, CDR2 YYEEEE. The ends lost 4 bases at V and 4 bases at J; junction bases unmatched: 7. The CDR3 is 14 residues long. The CDR3 reads CASSQTDREYEQYF. The CDR3 DNA is TGTGCCAGCAGCCAAACGGACAGGGAGTACGAGCAGTACTTC.

The chain is built from TRBV7-8 and TRBJ1-2, with D hard to call. CDR3 length: 13 amino acids. Germline V gene sequence: CDR1 SGHVS, CDR2 FQNEAQ. The V end lost 5 bases, the J end lost 0 bases, and 7 bases lay between the germline ends. The CDR3 sequence is CASSIGANYGYTF. The CDR3 DNA reads TGTGCCAGCAGCATCGGGGCTAACTATGGCTACACCTTC. Combining the CDR3 with reference TRBV7-8 and TRBJ1-2 gives the whole variable domain GAGVSQSPRYKVAKRGQDVALRCDPISGHVSLFWYQQALGQGPEFLTYFQNEAQLDKSGLPSDRFFAERPEGSVSTLKIQRTQQEDSAVYLCASSIGANYGYTFGSGTRLTVV.

J is TRBJ1-1 and V is TRBV27, with D maybe TRBD1 (5 bases). From germline, CDR1 is MNHEY and CDR2 SMNVEV (reference sequence). The CDR3 is made up of 13 amino acids. Trimming took 6 bases from V and 6 from J, leaving 14 bases between them. The CDR3 coding sequence is TGTGCCAGCAGCAAAGGGGCCCCGGCTGAAGCTTTCTTT. Amino acids: CASSKGAPAEAFF.

The chain couples TRBV12-5 to TRBJ2-4, with TRBD2 matching over 12 bases. The CDR3 contains 15 residues. V shed 6 bases, J shed 6 bases, and the junction held 6 bases outside the gene matches. CDR1 LGHNT and CDR2 FRNRAP come from the germline V gene. The CDR3 protein is CASGTGLAGTNIQYF. CDR3 DNA: TGTGCTAGTGGGACGGGACTAGCGGGTACAAACATTCAGTACTTC.

V usage is TRBV12-3 or TRBV12-4 and J usage is TRBJ2-7; D is undetermined. The CDR3 loop spans 12 amino acids. Trimming took off 4 bases at V and 4 bases at J, with 8 bases between the two ends. CDR3 in DNA: TGTGCCAGCAGTTCTCGGTCGTACGAGCAGTACTTC. As protein: CASSSRSYEQYF.

The chain joins TRBV27 to TRBJ1-5; D gene ambiguous. CDR1 is MNHEY, CDR2 SMNVEV, per germline (reference sequence). The V and J ends lost 5 bases and 0 bases respectively, with 14 bases between them. The CDR3 spans 16 residues. In DNA form, the CDR3 reads TGTGCCAGCAGTCCAAGTAATCGGGATAGCAATCAGCCCCAGCATTTT. Protein: CASSPSNRDSNQPQHF.

The V and J genes are TRBV2 and TRBJ2-5, with a possible D match to TRBD2 (5 bases). Trimming left V 10 bases short and J 5 bases short, with 17 bases between. CDR1 and CDR2 (germline): SNHLY, FYNNEI. This CDR3 is built from 13 residues. CDR3 coding DNA: TGTGCCACGGGGAGAGGGAGTGGGGAGACCCAGTACTTC. Amino acid sequence: CATGRGSGETQYF. The full variable domain, in which reference TRBV2 and TRBJ2-5 provide the parts outside the CDR3, is EPEVTQTPSHQVTQMGQEVILRCVPISNHLYFYWYRQILGQKVEFLVSFYNNEISEKSEIFDDQFSVERPDGSNFTLKIRSTKLEDSAMYFCATGRGSGETQYFGPGTRLLVL.

This sequence joins TRBV7-2 and TRBJ2-1, with TRBD2 matching 7 bases. Trimming removed 7 bases from V and 6 bases from J; junction bases left unmatched: 9. The germline gives CDR1 SGHTA, CDR2 FQGNSA. The CDR3 length is 14 residues. Here the CDR3 reads CASTPMGGGNEQFF. CDR3 bases: TGTGCCAGCACCCCTATGGGGGGGGGCAATGAGCAGTTCTTC. Full variable domain (rest looked up from reference TRBV7-2 and TRBJ2-1): GAGVSQSPSNKVTEKGKDVELRCDPISGHTALYWYRQSLGQGLEFLIYFQGNSAPDKSGLPSDRFSAERTGGSVSTLTIQRTQQEDSAVYLCASTPMGGGNEQFFGPGTRLTVL.

The V call is TRBV3-1 (or the pseudogene TRBV3-2), the J call TRBJ1-4, with D tentatively TRBD1 (5 bases). CDR1 LGHDT and CDR2 YNNKEL come from the germline V gene (reference sequence). The CDR3 runs to 14 residues. Trimming took 5 bases from V and 0 from J, leaving 7 bases between them. The CDR3 reads CASSYRTTNEKLFF. The CDR3 DNA follows: TGTGCCAGCAGCTACAGGACAACTAATGAAAAACTGTTTTTT.

This chain uses TRBV25-1 with TRBJ2-7, with 7 bases lining up with TRBD1. Unmatched junction bases numbered 7, after V lost 6 bases and J lost 5 bases. Germline CDR1 reads MGHDK; CDR2 reads SYGVNS. The CDR3 loop spans 13 amino acids. The CDR3 DNA is TGTGCCAGCAGATCGACAGGGATCCACGAGCAGTACTTC. This sequence encodes CASRSTGIHEQYF.

V and J are TRBV20-1 and TRBJ2-7, with D tentatively TRBD2 (5 bases). The V gene's germline CDR1 is DFQATT and CDR2 SNEGSKA (reference sequence). V lost 3 bases and J lost 6, with 18 bases in between. The length of the CDR3 is 14 residues. CDR3 amino acids: CSASRTVGVGEQYF. The CDR3 nucleotides read TGCAGTGCTAGTCGAACAGTCGGGGTAGGCGAGCAGTACTTC.

This chain joins TRBV2 and TRBJ2-7; TRBD1 might be the D (6 bases). CDR1 is SNHLY and CDR2 is FYNNEI in the germline V gene. V was clipped by 6 bases and J by 1 base, with 16 bases between them. The CDR3 is made up of 15 amino acids. CDR3 nucleotides: TGTGCCAGCAGAGAGCCCGGGACACCTTCCTACGAGCAGTACTTC. Protein sequence: CASREPGTPSYEQYF.

The CDR3, as DNA: TGTGCCAGCAGTGAGGGACAGGGTGGACAGCCCCAGCATTTT. Protein product: CASSEGQGGQPQHF. The rearrangement joins TRBV6-1 to TRBJ1-5; 9 bases agree with TRBD1. The V and J ends lost 3 bases and 7 bases, in that order; junction bases with no gene match: 4. This CDR3 is built from 14 residues. CDR1 and CDR2 from the germline V gene are MNHNS and SASEGT.

CDR3 residues: CASSQGETRKETQYF. The CDR3 DNA reads TGTGCCAGCAGTCAGGGGGAGACCCGTAAAGAGACCCAGTACTTC. V usage is TRBV28 and J usage is TRBJ2-5; TRBD1 matches 7 bases. Germline trimming cut 5 bases from V and 3 bases from J; bases unmatched to any gene: 9. This CDR3 has 15 residues. Looked up from germline, CDR1 is MDHEN and CDR2 is SYDVKM.

V is TRBV27 and J is TRBJ2-1; 10 nucleotides agree with TRBD1. CDR3 size: 12 residues. Per germline, CDR1 MNHEY and CDR2 SMNVEV (reference sequence). After removal of 5 bases from V and 15 bases from J, the junction contained 7 bases not matched to a gene. The CDR3 loop is CASSPTGGYAFF. CDR3 bases: TGTGCCAGCAGTCCGACAGGGGGCTATGCGTTCTTC.

The chain couples TRBV5-1 to TRBJ2-3, with a weak D call TRBD1 (5 bases). This CDR3 is 13 amino acids long. Germline V gene data show CDR1 as SGHRS and CDR2 as YFSETQ. Trimming took 3 bases from V and 8 from J, leaving 13 bases between them. The CDR3 loop reads CASSSLGQGTQYF. The DNA for the CDR3 is TGCGCCAGCAGCTCCTTGGGGCAGGGTACGCAGTATTTT.

This chain connects TRBV6-4 to TRBJ2-3; D possibly corresponds to TRBD2 (6 bases). Trimming removed 4 bases from V and 1 base from J, with 15 bases in between. This CDR3 has 16 residues. Per germline, CDR1 MRHNA and CDR2 SNTAGT. CDR3 in amino acids: CASSVEGGAGTDTQYF. The CDR3 bases are TGTGCCAGCAGTGTGGAGGGCGGGGCTGGCACAGATACGCAGTATTTT.

The chain uses TRBV5-1 and TRBJ1-6; 10 bases align to TRBD1. The ends lost 4 bases at V and 9 bases at J; junction bases unmatched: 7. The CDR3 is made up of 15 amino acids. Germline V gives CDR1 SGHRS, CDR2 YFSETQ. The CDR3: CASSRGGQGTSPLHF. The CDR3 DNA is TGCGCCAGCAGCCGGGGGGGACAGGGGACTTCACCCCTCCACTTT.

The chain joins TRBV6-5 to TRBJ2-7; weak D call: TRBD1 (6 bases). V dropped 0 bases and J dropped 1 base, with 10 bases sitting between them. Germline CDR1 MNHEY, CDR2 SVGAGI. The CDR3 runs 15 residues. As DNA, the CDR3 is TGTGCCAGCAGTTACTCGGAAGGGGGTTCCTACGAGCAGTACTTC. Its translation is CASSYSEGGSYEQYF.

The V and J genes are TRBV4-2 and TRBJ2-2; 8 bases map to TRBD2. Trimming at V came to 0 bases and at J to 8 bases, leaving 8 bases not matched to a gene. CDR1 is LGHNA and CDR2 is YNFKEQ in the germline V gene. The CDR3 has 16 residues. Here the CDR3 reads CASSQDGERGSGELFF. The CDR3 DNA reads as TGTGCCAGCAGCCAAGACGGGGAGCGGGGGTCGGGGGAGCTGTTTTTT.

This clone was seen a single time. The chain combines TRBV6-5 with TRBJ2-1; 9 nucleotides line up with TRBD1. J gave up 5 bases and V 1 base, and 6 bases lay outside the gene matches. Germline CDR1 is MNHEY and CDR2 is SVGAGI. This CDR3 spans 16 amino acids. The CDR3 is CASSYLYRGRDNEQFF. CDR3 DNA sequence: TGTGCCAGCAGTTACTTGTACAGGGGGCGGGACAATGAGCAGTTCTTC.

The V gene is TRBV19, the J gene TRBJ2-7, with 14 bases that match TRBD2. In germline, CDR1 is LNHDA, CDR2 SQIVND (reference sequence). There are 17 residues in the CDR3. Germline trimming cut 5 bases from V and 3 bases from J; bases unmatched to any gene: 9. The CDR3 is CASSSGLAGARNYEQYF. The CDR3 bases are TGTGCCAGTAGTTCGGGACTAGCGGGAGCTCGGAACTACGAGCAGTACTTC.

As DNA, the CDR3 is TGCAGCGTCGATACTAGCGGGAGGAGCTATGAGCAGTTCTTC. It yields the protein CSVDTSGRSYEQFF. The chain is built from TRBV29-1 and TRBJ2-1; 12 nucleotides line up with TRBD2. The CDR3 contains 14 residues. The trim removed 6 bases at V and 8 bases at J, leaving 8 bases unmatched. Germline lookup yields CDR1 SQVTM and CDR2 ANQGSEA.

The chain joins TRBV6-2 or TRBV6-3 to TRBJ2-3; 9 positions agree with TRBD2. The CDR3 is made up of 15 amino acids. V was clipped by 6 bases and J by 5 bases; unmatched bases: 9. Germline V gives CDR1 MNHEY, CDR2 SVGEGT. This chain's CDR3 is CASSSHSGGRDTQYF. The CDR3 DNA follows: TGTGCCAGCAGCTCCCACAGCGGGGGGCGAGATACGCAGTATTTT.

The chain is built from TRBV18 and TRBJ1-1, with 7 bases lining up with TRBD1. J gave up 2 bases and V 3 bases, and 3 bases lay outside the gene matches. The CDR3 spans 14 residues. The germline CDR1 and CDR2 sequences are KGHSH and LQKENI. CDR3 coding DNA: TGTGCCAGCTCACCCACAGGGGACAACACTGAAGCTTTCTTT. It translates to CASSPTGDNTEAFF. The variable domain in full, completed from reference TRBV18 and TRBJ1-1, reads NAGVMQNPRHLVRRRGQEARLRCSPMKGHSHVYWYRQLPEEGLKFMVYLQKENIIDESGMPKERFSAEFPKEGPSILRIQQVVRGDSAAYFCASSPTGDNTEAFFGQGTRLTVV.

The chain has TRBV19 and TRBJ1-2; 8 bases map to TRBD1. The CDR3 consists of 14 residues. Germline assignment: CDR1 LNHDA and CDR2 SQIVND (reference sequence). The V and J ends lost 7 bases and 3 bases, in that order; junction bases with no gene match: 7. This CDR3 is CASIATGEHYGYTF. DNA of the CDR3: TGTGCCAGTATAGCGACAGGGGAACACTATGGCTACACCTTC.

This clone was observed once. This chain connects TRBV2 to TRBJ2-7, with TRBD1 matching over 9 bases. CDR1 SNHLY and CDR2 FYNNEI come from the germline V gene. The CDR3 is 14 amino acids. Trimming removed 6 bases from V and 5 bases from J; junction bases left unmatched: 8. The CDR3 protein is CASRGGQGVDEQYF. For the CDR3, the DNA is TGTGCCAGCAGGGGGGGACAGGGAGTCGACGAGCAGTACTTC.